Listed here is a single T cell receptor (beta chain). Its cognate antigen is unknown. PCR employed 60 Vbeta and 13 Jbeta primers. Clones were read by immunoSEQ multiplex PCR, and TCRdb kept only the in-frame ones, dropping some. This table has some 100,000 clones, 65% to 85% appearing once. The entry originates in a study of cytomegalovirus exposure and HLA in healthy donors. Study conclusions and caveats: A later analysis associated some 18,000 TCR beta sequences with HLA alleles at a 0.05 false discovery rate.

V gave up 7 bases and J gave up 4 bases; unmatched junction bases: 15. The CDR3 is 16 residues long. Germline V gives CDR1 SGHDT, CDR2 YYEEEE. The V call is TRBV5-6, the J call TRBJ2-7, with TRBD2 matching 9 bases. Sequenced sample: PBMCs. The clonotype originates from a man aged 50 to 60 in good health and CMV-seropositive. The CDR3 DNA sequence: TGTGCCAGCTGGCTCTGGGGGGCGGGAGGGCCGTACGAGCAGTACTTC. Its protein product is CASWLWGAGGPYEQYF.